These T cell receptor beta chains were read from a single sample in a study of cytomegalovirus exposure and HLA in healthy donors. Profiling relied on immunoSEQ multiplex PCR, and the TCRdb table lists in-frame clones only, not all of them. The data show under 150,000 clones, 60% to 85% seen once. The sample taken for sequencing was PBMCs. Receptors were obtained from a male donor in good health and CMV-seropositive. Each CDR3 is given with its conserved first and last residue. Each record gives: CDR3 length, J gene, D gene, clone size, V gene, CDR3 DNA, CDR3 protein. D genes are given only for firm matches. The size entry is marked missing in some rows and otherwise reads once, few, many or a size class.

>13|TRBJ2-5|.|.|TRBV5-4
TGTGCCAGCAGCCCACTCCCGCGAGAGACCCAGTACTTC
CASSPLPRETQYF
>13|TRBJ2-5|.|.|TRBV5-6
TGTGCCAGCAGCTTCGGGGATTCAAGGTCCCAGTACTTC
CASSFGDSRSQYF
>13|TRBJ1-4|.|.|TRBV27
TGTGCCAGCAGTCCTCTCCCCCCTCAAAAACTGTTTTTT
CASSPLPPQKLFF
>17|TRBJ2-1|TRBD2|.|TRBV6-1
TGTGCCAGCAGTGAAGTCCCGGGACTAGCGGGAGCGAATGAGCAGTTCTTC
CASSEVPGLAGANEQFF
>14|TRBJ2-1|.|.|TRBV6-6
TGTGCCAGCAGTTACTCGTTAACAGATAATGAGCAGTTCTTC
CASSYSLTDNEQFF
>19|TRBJ1-6|.|.|TRBV13
TGTGCCAGCAGCTTAGGGTTCGCCGTAAGGAGCTCCTATAATTCACCCCTCCACTTT
CASSLGFAVRSSYNSPLHF
>16|TRBJ1-2|.|.|TRBV18
TGTGCCAGCTCACCACCGAGCGTTCGCGGGATTCTAGGCTACACCTTC
CASSPPSVRGILGYTF
>14|TRBJ1-5|TRBD1|once|TRBV12-5
TGTGCTAGTGGTACCCGGACAGGACATCAGCCCCAGCATTTT
CASGTRTGHQPQHF
>14|TRBJ1-1|TRBD1|.|TRBV4-1
TGCGCCAGCAGCCTAGGGACAGGGTCCGCTGAAGCTTTCTTT
CASSLGTGSAEAFF
>19|TRBJ2-3|.|.|TRBV7-3
TGTGCCAGCAGCTTAAATGGAGGACAGTCCCCGGTGAGCACAGATACGCAGTATTTT
CASSLNGGQSPVSTDTQYF
>15|TRBJ1-6|TRBD1|.|TRBV4-1
TGCGCCAGCAGCCTACCGGGACAGGGGGATGAACGCCTCCACTTT
CASSLPGQGDERLHF
>13|TRBJ2-7|TRBD1|.|TRBV9
TGTGCCAGCAGCCCCACAGGGGGAAATCCCCCGTACTTC
CASSPTGGNPPYF
>12|TRBJ2-5|.|.|TRBV10-3
TGTGCCATCAGGGACAGCCAAGAGACCCAGTACTTC
CAIRDSQETQYF
>15|TRBJ2-1|TRBD2|.|TRBV7-9
TGTGCCAGCAGTGAGACTAGCTACCCCTACAATGAGCAGTTCTTC
CASSETSYPYNEQFF
>14|TRBJ2-7|TRBD2|.|TRBV5-4
TGTGCCAGCAGCCGGGGGGACTTAAACTACGAGCAGTACTTC
CASSRGDLNYEQYF
>16|TRBJ1-1|.|few|TRBV5-4
TGTGCCAGCACCCACCCGGCTCTCTCAGGTGGCACTGAAGCTTTCTTT
CASTHPALSGGTEAFF
>14|TRBJ1-2|TRBD1|.|TRBV7-9
TGTGCCAGCAGCTTGGGACAGGGGGGTTATGGCTACACCTTC
CASSLGQGGYGYTF
>12|TRBJ1-5|.|.|TRBV5-8
TGTGCCAGCAGGGAACAGGGCGGGCCCCAGCATTTT
CASREQGGPQHF
>16|TRBJ2-3|TRBD1|.|TRBV5-1
TGCGCCAGCAGCTTCACCCGGGACAGGGGAACAGATACGCAGTATTTT
CASSFTRDRGTDTQYF
>14|TRBJ2-7|.|.|TRBV6-1
TGTGCCAGCACCGATGGATACCAGGCTTGGGAGCAGTACTTC
CASTDGYQAWEQYF
>15|TRBJ1-5|TRBD1|.|TRBV6-5
TGTGCCAGCAGCAGCCCATCACAGGGGAATCAGCCCCAGCATTTT
CASSSPSQGNQPQHF
>13|TRBJ2-1|.|.|TRBV19
TGTGCCAGTAGTATCTACGAGTTCAATGAGCAGTTCTTC
CASSIYEFNEQFF
>16|TRBJ1-2|.|.|TRBV5-4
TGTGCCAGCAGCCCCGTTCGGGGATCAACTAACTATGGCTACACCTTC
CASSPVRGSTNYGYTF
>15|TRBJ2-5|.|.|TRBV5-8
TGTGCCAGCAGCTTGGGTATACCCAGCCAAGAGACCCAGTACTTC
CASSLGIPSQETQYF
>13|TRBJ2-7|TRBD1|.|TRBV10-3
TGTGCCATCGGGACAGGGTTTTTCTACGAGCAGTACTTC
CAIGTGFFYEQYF
>14|TRBJ1-1|.|.|TRBV28
TGTGCCAGCAGTTTACAGGGTTGGGTCACTGAAGCTTTCTTT
CASSLQGWVTEAFF
>14|TRBJ2-2|.|.|TRBV19
TGTGCCAGTAGTATAGAATTGGGCTACGGGGAGCTGTTTTTT
CASSIELGYGELFF
>13|TRBJ2-3|.|.|TRBV5-1
TGCGCCAGCAGCGAGGCTAGCACAGATACGCAGTATTTT
CASSEASTDTQYF
>15|TRBJ1-1|TRBD1|.|TRBV7-3
TGTGCCAGCAGCCCCCGGGGACAGGGGAACACTGAAGCTTTCTTT
CASSPRGQGNTEAFF
>15|TRBJ2-3|TRBD2|few|TRBV28
TGTGCCACAATGGGACTAGCGGGAGCGAAAGATACGCAGTATTTT
CATMGLAGAKDTQYF
>15|TRBJ2-3|TRBD2|.|TRBV7-8
TGTGCCAGCAGCTCCGGACTAGCGGGCACAGATACGCAGTATTTT
CASSSGLAGTDTQYF
>14|TRBJ2-7|TRBD2|.|TRBV23-1
TGCGCCAGCAGTCAGAGACTAGCGGGGGACGAGCAGTACTTC
CASSQRLAGDEQYF
>16|TRBJ2-4|TRBD1|.|TRBV5-4
TGTGCCAGCAGCTTGCTCGGACAGGGAGCCAAAAACATTCAGTACTTC
CASSLLGQGAKNIQYF